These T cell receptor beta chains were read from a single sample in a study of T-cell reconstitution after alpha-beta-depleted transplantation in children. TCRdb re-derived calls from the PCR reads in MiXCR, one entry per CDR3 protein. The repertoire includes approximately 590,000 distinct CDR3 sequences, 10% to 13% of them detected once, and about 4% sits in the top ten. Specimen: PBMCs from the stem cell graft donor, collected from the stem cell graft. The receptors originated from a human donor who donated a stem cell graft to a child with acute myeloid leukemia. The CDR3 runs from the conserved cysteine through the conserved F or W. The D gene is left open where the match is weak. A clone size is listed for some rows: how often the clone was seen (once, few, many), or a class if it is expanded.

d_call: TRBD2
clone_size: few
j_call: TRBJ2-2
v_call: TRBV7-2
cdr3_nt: TGTGCCAGCAGGTCGCTTAGACTAGCGGGAAAAACCGGGGAGCTGTTTTTT
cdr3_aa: CASRSLRLAGKTGELFF

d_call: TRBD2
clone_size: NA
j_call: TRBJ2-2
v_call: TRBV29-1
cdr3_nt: TGCAGCGGGCAGACTAGCGGGAGTTCTCGGAACACCGGGGAGCTGTTTTTT
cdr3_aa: CSGQTSGSSRNTGELFF

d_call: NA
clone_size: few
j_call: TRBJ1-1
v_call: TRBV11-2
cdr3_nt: TGTGCCAGCAGGGACGTTCGGGGGGGGCACACTGAAGCTTTCTTT
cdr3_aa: CASRDVRGGHTEAFF

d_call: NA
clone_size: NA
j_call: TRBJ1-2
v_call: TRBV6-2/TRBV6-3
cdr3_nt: TGTGCCAGCAGTTACCAACTTTCCGGGACGGTCTACACCTTC
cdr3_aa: CASSYQLSGTVYTF

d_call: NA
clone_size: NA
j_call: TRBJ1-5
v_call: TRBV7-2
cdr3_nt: TGTGCCAGCAGCTCCCCCCCAGGGTCGAGCAATCAGCCCCAGCATTTT
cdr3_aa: CASSSPPGSSNQPQHF

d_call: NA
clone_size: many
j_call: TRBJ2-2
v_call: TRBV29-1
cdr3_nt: TGCAGCGTTGCTCTGGTGGGAGCCGGGGAGCTGTTTTTT
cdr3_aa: CSVALVGAGELFF

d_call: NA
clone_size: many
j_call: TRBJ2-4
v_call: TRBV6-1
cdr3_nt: TGTGCCAGCAAGATTCAGGGGACCCTAGCCAAAAACATTCAGTACTTC
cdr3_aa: CASKIQGTLAKNIQYF

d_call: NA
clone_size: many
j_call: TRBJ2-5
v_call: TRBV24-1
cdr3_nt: TGTGCCACCAGTGATTTCGCGCAGCCCCAAGAGACCCAGTACTTC
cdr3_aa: CATSDFAQPQETQYF

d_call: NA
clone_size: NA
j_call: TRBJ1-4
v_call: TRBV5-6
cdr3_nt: TGTGCCAGCAGAATCGCTCGGGGGCGCGGGAAGAATGAAAAACTGTTTTTT
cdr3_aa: CASRIARGRGKNEKLFF

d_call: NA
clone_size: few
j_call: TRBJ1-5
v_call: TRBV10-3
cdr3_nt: TGTGCCATCAGGGGCAATCAGCCCCAGCATTTT
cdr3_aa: CAIRGNQPQHF

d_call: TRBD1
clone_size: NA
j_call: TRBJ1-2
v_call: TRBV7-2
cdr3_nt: TGTGCCAGCAGCTCGTGGGGACAGTCTAACTATGGCTACACCTTC
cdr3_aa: CASSSWGQSNYGYTF

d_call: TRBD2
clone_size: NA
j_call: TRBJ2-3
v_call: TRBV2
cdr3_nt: TGTGCCAGCAGTGATCCAGCGGGAGAAATAGATACGCAGTATTTT
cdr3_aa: CASSDPAGEIDTQYF

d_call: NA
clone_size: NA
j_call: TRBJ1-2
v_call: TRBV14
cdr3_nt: TGTGCCAGCAGCCACGGGACCTATGGCTACACCTTC
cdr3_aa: CASSHGTYGYTF

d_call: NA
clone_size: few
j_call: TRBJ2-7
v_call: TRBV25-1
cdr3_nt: TGTGCCAGCCACCGGAAAGAGGGGTTCTCCTACGAGCAGTACTTC
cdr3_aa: CASHRKEGFSYEQYF

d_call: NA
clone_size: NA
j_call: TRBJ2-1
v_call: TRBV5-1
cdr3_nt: TGCGCCAGCAGCTTGAACGGGAGCCCCTACAATGAGCAGTTCTTC
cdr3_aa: CASSLNGSPYNEQFF

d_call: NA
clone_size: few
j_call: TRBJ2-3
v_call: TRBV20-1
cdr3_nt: TGCAGTGCTAAGGGGCCCACACTAGTCGAGCAGTATTTT
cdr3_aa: CSAKGPTLVEQYF

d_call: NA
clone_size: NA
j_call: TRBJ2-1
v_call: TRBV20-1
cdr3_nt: TGCAGTGCATCCCAACTTTCCGGGACAAGATACAATGAGCAGTTCTTC
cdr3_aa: CSASQLSGTRYNEQFF

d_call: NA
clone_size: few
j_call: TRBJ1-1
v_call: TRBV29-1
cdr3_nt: TGCAGCGTTGAAGAAAGGACGAGGAACACTGAAGCTTTCTTT
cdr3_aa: CSVEERTRNTEAFF

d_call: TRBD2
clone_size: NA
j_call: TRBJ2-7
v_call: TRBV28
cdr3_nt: TGTGCCAGCAGTTATGTCGCTAGCGGGAGCACATACGAGCAGTACTTC
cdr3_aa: CASSYVASGSTYEQYF

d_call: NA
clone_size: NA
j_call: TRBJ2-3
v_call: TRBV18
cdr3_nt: TGTGCCAGCTCACCGGACGCTGGGTTATGGGAAGATACGCAGTATTTT
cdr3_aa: CASSPDAGLWEDTQYF

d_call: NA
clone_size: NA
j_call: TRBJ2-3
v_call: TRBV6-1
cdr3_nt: TGTGCCAGCTATACAGCGTCAGCGTGGGACACAGATACGCAGTATTTT
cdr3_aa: CASYTASAWDTDTQYF

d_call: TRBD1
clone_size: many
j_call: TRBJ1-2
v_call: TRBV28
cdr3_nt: TGTGCCATCCTTACAGGGGACAACTATGGCTACACCTTC
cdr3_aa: CAILTGDNYGYTF

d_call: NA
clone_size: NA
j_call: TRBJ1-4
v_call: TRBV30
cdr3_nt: TGTGCCTGGAGTGGAGGGACCTCTCTAAATGAAAAACTGTTTTTT
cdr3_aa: CAWSGGTSLNEKLFF

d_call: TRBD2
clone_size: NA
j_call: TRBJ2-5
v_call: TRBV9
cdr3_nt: TGTGCCAGCACGAGGGAGGGCCTGGAGACCCAGTACTTC
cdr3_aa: CASTREGLETQYF

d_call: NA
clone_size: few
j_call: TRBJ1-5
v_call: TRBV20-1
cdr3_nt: TGCAGTGCTAGAGATCCGGGGGTCAATCAGCCCCAGCATTTT
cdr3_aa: CSARDPGVNQPQHF

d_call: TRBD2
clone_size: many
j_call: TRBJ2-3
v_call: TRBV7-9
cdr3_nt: TGTGCCAGCAGCTTAGCCTTAAGCGGGAGGACAGATACGCAGTATTTT
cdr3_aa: CASSLALSGRTDTQYF

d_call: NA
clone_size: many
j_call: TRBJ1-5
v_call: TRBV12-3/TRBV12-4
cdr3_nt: TGTGCCAGCAGTCCAGGGGTGCAGCCCCAGCATTTT
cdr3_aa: CASSPGVQPQHF

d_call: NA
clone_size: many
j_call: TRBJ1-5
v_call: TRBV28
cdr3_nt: TGTGCCAGCGTTAAAGGGGACGGGTTAGGGCAGCCCCAGCATTTT
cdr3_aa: CASVKGDGLGQPQHF

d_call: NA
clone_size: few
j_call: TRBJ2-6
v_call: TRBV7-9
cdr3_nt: TGTGCCGGCCGTTCTGGGGCCAACGTCCTGACTTTC
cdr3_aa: CAGRSGANVLTF

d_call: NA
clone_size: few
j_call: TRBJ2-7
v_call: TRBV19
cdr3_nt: TGTGCCAGTAGTCCCAAGGGCCCGGGTTTCTACGAGCAGTACTTC
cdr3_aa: CASSPKGPGFYEQYF

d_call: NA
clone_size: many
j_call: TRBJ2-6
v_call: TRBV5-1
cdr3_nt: TGCGCCAGCAGCTCAGACCCCAGGGGGAGGTCTGGGGCCAACGTCCTGACTTTC
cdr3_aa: CASSSDPRGRSGANVLTF

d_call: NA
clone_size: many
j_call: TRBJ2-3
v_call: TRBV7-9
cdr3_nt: TGTGCCAGCAGCGGATTCGGTGGCACAGATACGCAGTATTTT
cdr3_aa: CASSGFGGTDTQYF